This TCR beta chain is from a study of OX40 agonist ivuxolimab in advanced cancers. Study in general: Subjects had a mean age of about 60 years, with a range of about 23 to 90; about 83% were male. Previous treatment with anti-PD-1, anti-PD-L1 or anti-CTLA-4 therapy was allowed; less than 45% had received some.

General study findings and limits: More expanded clones were seen, on average, in CD8+ T cells than in CD4+.

Produced via immunoSEQ multiplex PCR; TCRdb's table is partial and in-frame only. The profile shows approximately 7,000 clones, roughly 80% of them singletons. A note on this clone: No antigen is known for it.

Germline lookup yields CDR1 SGDLS and CDR2 YYNGEE. The CDR3 runs 18 residues. Trimming cost V 3 bases and J 7 bases; bases outside gene matches: 15. The V call is TRBV9, the J call TRBJ2-1; TRBD2 agrees at 11 bases. The receptor was isolated from an adult with an advanced solid tumor such as melanoma, head and neck, liver or kidney cancer. The sequencing here drew on CD4+ or CD8+ T cells sorted from blood, taken in a trial of the OX40 agonist ivuxolimab. CDR3 protein: CASSARSSGRTLGNEQFF. For the CDR3, the DNA is TGTGCCAGCAGCGCCCGTTCTAGCGGGAGGACTCTAGGGAATGAGCAGTTCTTC.